This is a list of T cell receptor beta chains from one sample in a study of neurological immune-mediated disorders. TCRdb recomputed calls from the 5' RACE reads with MiXCR, one row per CDR3 protein. The table lists more than 75,000 distinct CDR3 sequences, approximately 4.3% of them singletons. Material: PBMCs. These receptor sequences come from a woman in her sixties with multiple sclerosis. Both conserved end residues are part of each CDR3. A D gene is named only where the DNA matches it firmly. A row's size may be missing; if present it is once, few, many or a size class.

. TRBJ1-1 TRBV20-1 many TGCAGTGTTTGGGGGGGCACTGAAGCTTTCTTT CSVWGGTEAFF
TRBD1 TRBJ2-7 TRBV28 many TGTGCCAGCAAGAAACAGGGGGTCTCCTACGAGCAGTACTTC CASKKQGVSYEQYF
. TRBJ1-3 TRBV7-9 many TGTGCCAGCAGCGCAACCACAGGAAGCTCTGGAAACACCATATATTTT CASSATTGSSGNTIYF
. TRBJ2-2 TRBV5-1 many TGCGCCAGCTGTCTCGGGGGGCCTAACACCGGGGAGCTGTTTTTT CASCLGGPNTGELFF
. TRBJ1-1 TRBV20-1 many TGCAGTGCTAGAGATCAGGGAGGGTACTCTGAAGCTTTCTTT CSARDQGGYSEAFF
TRBD1 TRBJ2-7 TRBV27 many TGTGCCAGCAGTGGACAGGCGAGTCGATACGAGCAGTACTTC CASSGQASRYEQYF
. TRBJ1-1 TRBV4-1 many TGCGCCAGCAGCCAAGAACGGTGGTCAGGGTACACTGAAGCTTTCTTT CASSQERWSGYTEAFF
TRBD1 TRBJ1-1 TRBV4-1 many TGCGCCAGCAGCCAAGACCCCGGGGTTCTCGTGGGGACAGGGGGGCGTGAAGCTTTCTTT CASSQDPGVLVGTGGREAFF
TRBD2 TRBJ2-5 TRBV7-8 many TGTGCCAGCTTGACTAGCGGCACTCAAGAGACCCAGTACTTC CASLTSGTQETQYF
. TRBJ1-2 TRBV12-3/TRBV12-4 few TGTGCCAGCAGTTTGGGAACTAACAGGGATGGCTACACCTTC CASSLGTNRDGYTF
TRBD1 TRBJ2-7 TRBV4-1 many TGCGCCAGCAGCCAAGCCGCGGGACAGGGGGCCTACGAGCAGTACTTC CASSQAAGQGAYEQYF
. TRBJ1-1 TRBV20-1 many TGCAGTGCCCGAGACAGGCTGAACACTGAAGCTTTCTTT CSARDRLNTEAFF
. TRBJ2-1 TRBV20-1 many TGCAGTGCAGACCGATGGGAGAATGAGCAGTTCTTC CSADRWENEQFF
. TRBJ2-7 TRBV5-1 many TGCGCCAGCAGCTTGGCCTCGACAGGCCCAGGGGCCTACGAGCAGTACTTC CASSLASTGPGAYEQYF
. TRBJ1-6 TRBV7-5 . . CISVSEALPRTGSFTYNSPLHF
TRBD1 TRBJ2-2 TRBV2 many TGTGCCAGCAGACCAACAGGGGCGAACACCGGGGAGCTGTTTTTT CASRPTGANTGELFF
. TRBJ1-1 TRBV5-1 many TGCGCCAGCAGATCCGACAGGCCCCCCACTGAAGCTTTCTTT CASRSDRPPTEAFF
. TRBJ2-2 TRBV5-1 many TGCGCCAGCAGCACCGGACTAACCACCGTCGTGGAGCTGTTTTTT CASSTGLTTVVELFF
. TRBJ1-2 TRBV7-9 medium-sized TGTGCCAGCAGCTTAGAATTGGTGGGCTACACCTTC CASSLELVGYTF
. TRBJ2-7 TRBV20-1 many TGCAGTGCTAGAGAAGGGCCCTACGAGCAGTACTTC CSAREGPYEQYF
TRBD2 TRBJ2-1 TRBV20-1 medium-sized TGCAGTGCTAGTCAAGCGGGGCCGTACAATGAGCAGTTCTTC CSASQAGPYNEQFF
TRBD1 TRBJ1-2 TRBV18 few TGTGCCAGCTCACCAGGACAGGGCGAAGGATATGGCTACACCTTC CASSPGQGEGYGYTF
TRBD2 TRBJ2-7 TRBV20-1 many TGCAGTGCTAGTCCGGGACTATCCTCCTACGAGCAGTACTTC CSASPGLSSYEQYF
. TRBJ2-5 TRBV3-1 many TGTGCCAGCAGCCAAGATCGACGGTCCGAGACCCAGTACTTC CASSQDRRSETQYF
. TRBJ1-2 TRBV11-2 many TGTGCCAGCAGCTTAGGCCCTACTTATGGCTACACCTTC CASSLGPTYGYTF
TRBD1 TRBJ1-2 TRBV12-3/TRBV12-4 many TGTGCCAGCACCTTGGGACAGCGCAATGGCTACACCTTC CASTLGQRNGYTF
TRBD2 TRBJ2-5 TRBV10-3 many TGTGCCATCAAGGGTGGGACTAGCGGGGCAGAAGAGACCCAGTACTTC CAIKGGTSGAEETQYF
. TRBJ2-2 TRBV12-3/TRBV12-4 many TGTGCCAGCAGTTTAGAGGCCGGAGCCGGGGAGCTGTTTTTT CASSLEAGAGELFF
. TRBJ2-5 TRBV5-1 many TGCGCCAGCAGCTTTCAGGGTAGGGGCCAAGAGACCCAGTACTTC CASSFQGRGQETQYF
. TRBJ1-2 TRBV19 few TGTGCCAGTAGTCTACCACAGGGATTGAACTATGGCTACACCTTC CASSLPQGLNYGYTF
. TRBJ1-1 TRBV5-1 many TGCGCCAGCAGCTTGGAGGTGTCCACTGAAGCTTTCTTT CASSLEVSTEAFF
. TRBJ1-6 TRBV12-3/TRBV12-4 many TGTGCCAGCAGTCAAAAGACGAGCTATAATTCACCCCTCCACTTT CASSQKTSYNSPLHF
. TRBJ1-6 TRBV18 many TGTGCCAGCTCACCACGCGGCCAGCATACTTCACCCCTCCACTTT CASSPRGQHTSPLHF
TRBD2 TRBJ2-2 TRBV5-1 many TGCGCCAGCAGCTTCAGCGGGGAGAACACCGGGGAGCTGTTTTTT CASSFSGENTGELFF
TRBD2 TRBJ2-5 TRBV3-1 many TGTGCCAGCAGCCATTGGACTAGCGGGGGTGAGACCCAGTACTTC CASSHWTSGGETQYF
. TRBJ2-7 TRBV5-6 many TGTGCCAGCAGCTTGTATTTGCGCCCCCTCGAGCAGTACTTC CASSLYLRPLEQYF
. TRBJ1-5 TRBV20-1 many TGCAGTGCAGGGGACCCCGGCAGGCAGCCCCAGCATTTT CSAGDPGRQPQHF
. TRBJ1-2 TRBV29-1 many TGCAGCGTTGAGGGGCTTACAGCGCAACCTCGCAGCTATGGCTACACCTTC CSVEGLTAQPRSYGYTF
. TRBJ2-1 TRBV25-1 many TGTGCCAGCAGTCTTAGTGGGCGGACAGACAAATACAATGAGCAGTTCTTC CASSLSGRTDKYNEQFF
. TRBJ2-2 TRBV6-4 many TGTGCCAGCAGTGACGGACCGAACACCGGGGAGCTGTTTTTT CASSDGPNTGELFF
. TRBJ1-1 TRBV6-6 many TGTGCCAGCAGTCCCGACAGGCCTCAAGCTTTT CASSPDRPQAF
TRBD1 TRBJ2-1 TRBV7-6 . TGTGCCAGCAGCCGGGACAGGGGCGGAGATGAGCAGTTCTTC CASSRDRGGDEQFF
. TRBJ2-1 TRBV5-1 few TGCGCCAGCAGCCGAGTCCCTTTCGAGCAGTTCTTC CASSRVPFEQFF
. TRBJ1-3 TRBV15 many TGTGCCACCAGCAGAGAAGGGGCGGGAGGAAACACCATATATTTT CATSREGAGGNTIYF
. TRBJ1-5 TRBV5-1 many TGCGCCAGCAGCCCCCTCCCGGGCAATCAGCCCCAGCATTTT CASSPLPGNQPQHF
. TRBJ2-2 TRBV5-1 many TGCGCCAGCAGCTCTTACGGGGTCCCAAACACCGGGGAGCTGTTTTTT CASSSYGVPNTGELFF
. TRBJ1-5 TRBV15 many TGTGCCACCAGCAGGGAGTGGGTCGGGAGTTGGCGCCAAAATCAGCCCCAGCATTTT CATSREWVGSWRQNQPQHF
. TRBJ2-5 TRBV20-1 many TGCAGTGCTATACGGACGGTAGGCCAAGAGACCCAGTACTTC CSAIRTVGQETQYF
TRBD1 TRBJ2-1 TRBV24-1 many TGTGCCACCAGTGATAGAACAGGGGGTAATGAGCAGTTCTTC CATSDRTGGNEQFF
TRBD2 TRBJ2-1 TRBV7-2 many TGTGCCAGCAGCTTAGCTAGCGGGGGGGCGAATGAGCAGTTCTTC CASSLASGGANEQFF
. TRBJ2-2 TRBV11-2 many TGTGCCAGCAGCCCCCCCCCTAGCAGGAACACCGGGGAGCTGTTTTTT CASSPPPSRNTGELFF
. TRBJ2-2 TRBV24-1 many TGTGCCACTAGTCAACTGGGGGCTTGGGGGAACACCGGGGAGCTGTTTTTT CATSQLGAWGNTGELFF